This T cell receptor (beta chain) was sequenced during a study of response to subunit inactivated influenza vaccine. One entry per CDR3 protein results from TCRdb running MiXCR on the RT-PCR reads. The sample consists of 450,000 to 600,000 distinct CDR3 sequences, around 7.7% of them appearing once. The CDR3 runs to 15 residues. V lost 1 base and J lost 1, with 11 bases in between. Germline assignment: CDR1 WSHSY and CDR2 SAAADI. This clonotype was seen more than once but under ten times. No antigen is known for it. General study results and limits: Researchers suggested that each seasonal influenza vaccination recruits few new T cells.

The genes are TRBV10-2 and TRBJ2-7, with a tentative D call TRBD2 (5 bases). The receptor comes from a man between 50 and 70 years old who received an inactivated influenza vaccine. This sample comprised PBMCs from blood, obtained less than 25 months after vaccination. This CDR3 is CASSELVAWSYEQYF. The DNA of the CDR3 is TGCGCCAGCAGTGAGTTGGTAGCGTGGTCCTACGAGCAGTACTTC.